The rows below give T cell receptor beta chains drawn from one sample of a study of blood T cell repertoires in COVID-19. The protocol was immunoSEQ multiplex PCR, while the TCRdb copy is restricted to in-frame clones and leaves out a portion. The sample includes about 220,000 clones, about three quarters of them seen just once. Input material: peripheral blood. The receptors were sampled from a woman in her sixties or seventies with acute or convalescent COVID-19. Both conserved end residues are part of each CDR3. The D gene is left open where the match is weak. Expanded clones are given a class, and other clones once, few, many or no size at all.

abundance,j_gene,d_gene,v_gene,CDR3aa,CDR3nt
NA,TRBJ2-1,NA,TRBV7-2,CASSLVLYRRDNEQFF,TGTGCCAGCAGCTTAGTCTTGTACAGGCGTGACAATGAGCAGTTCTTC
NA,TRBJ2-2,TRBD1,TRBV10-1,CASSVQTGTAGELFF,TGCGCCAGCAGTGTCCAGACAGGGACGGCCGGGGAGCTGTTTTTT
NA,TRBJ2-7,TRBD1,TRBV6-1,CASSEAGQGYGYEQYF,TGTGCCAGCAGTGAAGCGGGACAGGGTTACGGGTACGAGCAGTACTTC
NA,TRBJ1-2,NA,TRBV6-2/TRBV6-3,CASSTGTYYGYTF,TGTGCCAGCAGTACGGGAACGTACTATGGCTACACCTTC
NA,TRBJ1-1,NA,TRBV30,CAWSDSLRAFF,TGTGCCTGGAGTGACTCCCTTCGGGCTTTCTTT
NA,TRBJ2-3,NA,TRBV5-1,CASSLAGQVTDTQYF,TGCGCCAGCAGCTTGGCTGGGCAGGTCACAGATACGCAGTATTTT
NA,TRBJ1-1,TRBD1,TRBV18,CASSPGGRTGNTEAFF,TGTGCCAGCTCACCCGGGGGAAGGACAGGGAACACTGAAGCTTTCTTT
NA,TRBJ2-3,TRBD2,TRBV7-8,CASSRIGGDTQYF,TGTGCCAGCAGCCGGATCGGGGGGGATACGCAGTATTTT
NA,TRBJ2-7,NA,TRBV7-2,CASSRTEYEQYF,TGTGCCAGCAGCCGGACAGAGTACGAGCAGTACTTC
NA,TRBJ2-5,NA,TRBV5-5,CASSLLQGQETQYF,TGTGCCAGCAGCTTATTGCAGGGCCAAGAGACCCAGTACTTC
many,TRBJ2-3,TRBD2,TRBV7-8,CASSLGPASGGATDTQYF,TGTGCCAGCAGCCTGGGGCCAGCTAGCGGGGGGGCCACAGATACGCAGTATTTT
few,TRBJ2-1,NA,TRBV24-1,CATSDVGGLYNEQFF,TGTGCCACCAGTGATGTCGGGGGACTTTACAATGAGCAGTTCTTC
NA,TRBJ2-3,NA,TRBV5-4,CASSPGGGGGTDTQYF,TGTGCCAGCAGCCCAGGTGGGGGGGGCGGCACAGATACGCAGTATTTT
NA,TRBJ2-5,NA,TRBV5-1,CASSLLTYQKETQYF,TGCGCCAGCAGCTTACTCACCTACCAAAAAGAGACCCAGTACTTC
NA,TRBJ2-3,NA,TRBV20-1,CSARTGSTQYF,TGCAGTGCCAGGACTGGATCTACGCAGTATTTT
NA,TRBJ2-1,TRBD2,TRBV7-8,CASASGGAYEQFF,TGTGCCAGCGCTAGCGGGGGGGCGTATGAGCAGTTCTTC
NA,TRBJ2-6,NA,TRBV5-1,CASTQESSGANVLTF,TGCGCCAGCACCCAGGAAAGCTCTGGGGCCAACGTCCTGACTTTC
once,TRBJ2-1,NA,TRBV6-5,CASSTQGFSYNEQFF,TGTGCCAGCAGTACTCAGGGGTTCTCCTACAATGAGCAGTTCTTC
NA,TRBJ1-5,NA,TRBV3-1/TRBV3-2,CASSQAIGTPSNQPQHF,TGTGCCAGCAGCCAAGCCATAGGGACTCCTAGCAATCAGCCCCAGCATTTT
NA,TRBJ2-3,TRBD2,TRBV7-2,CASSSRRRGALGTDTQYF,TGTGCCAGCAGCTCCCGTAGGCGGGGGGCCTTAGGCACAGATACGCAGTATTTT
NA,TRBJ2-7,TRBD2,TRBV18,CASSLRASGGDEQYF,TGTGCCAGCTCACTACGCGCTAGCGGGGGCGACGAGCAGTACTTC
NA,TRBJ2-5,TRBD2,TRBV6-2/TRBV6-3,CASSYTLAGYQETQYF,TGTGCCAGCAGTTACACCCTAGCGGGGTACCAAGAGACCCAGTACTTC
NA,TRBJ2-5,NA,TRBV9,CASSVGQQETQYF,TGTGCCAGCAGCGTTGGGCAGCAAGAGACCCAGTACTTC
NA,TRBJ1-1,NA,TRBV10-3,CAIMEREQGRPNTEAFF,TGTGCCATCATGGAAAGGGAACAGGGACGGCCGAACACTGAAGCTTTCTTT
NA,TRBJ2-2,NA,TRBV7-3,CASSLPGRGGDTGELFF,TGTGCCAGCAGCTTACCTGGAAGAGGAGGGGACACCGGGGAGCTGTTTTTT
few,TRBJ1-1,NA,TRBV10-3,CAISESAGAGTEAFF,TGTGCCATCAGTGAGTCCGCAGGGGCGGGCACTGAAGCTTTCTTT
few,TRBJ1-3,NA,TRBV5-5,CASSFRQTSGNTIYF,TGTGCCAGCAGCTTTAGACAGACCTCTGGAAACACCATATATTTT
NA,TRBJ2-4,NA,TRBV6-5,CASSWGGAYPKNIQYF,TGTGCCAGCAGTTGGGGGGGCGCGTATCCGAAAAACATTCAGTACTTC
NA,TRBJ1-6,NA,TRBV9,CASSVEDKGRDNSPLHF,TGTGCCAGCAGCGTAGAGGATAAAGGGCGGGATAATTCACCCCTCCACTTT
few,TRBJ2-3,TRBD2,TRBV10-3,CAISTLSGSGATDTQYF,TGTGCCATCAGTACCCTGAGTGGAAGCGGGGCAACAGATACGCAGTATTTT
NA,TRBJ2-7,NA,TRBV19,CASSVSGFSYEQYF,TGTGCCAGTAGTGTCAGCGGCTTCTCCTACGAGCAGTACTTC
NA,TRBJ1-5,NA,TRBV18,CASSRDQWTVDGNQPQHF,TGTGCCAGCTCACGGGACCAGTGGACAGTCGATGGCAATCAGCCCCAGCATTTT
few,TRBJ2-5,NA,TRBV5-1,CASGASLQETQYF,TGCGCCAGCGGGGCTAGTCTTCAAGAGACCCAGTACTTC
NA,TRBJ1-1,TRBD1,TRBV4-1,CASSPGQGVRTEAFF,TGCGCCAGCAGCCCAGGACAGGGTGTTAGGACTGAAGCTTTCTTT
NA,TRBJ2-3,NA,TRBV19,CASSISGDTQYF,TGTGCCAGTAGTATATCAGGGGATACGCAGTATTTT